This T cell receptor (beta chain) was found in a study of beta chain features in type 1 diabetes. Every isolated RNA sample was fully reverse transcribed, so sequencing captured expressed TCRB transcripts. Here immunoSEQ multiplex PCR was the method, and the copy in TCRdb shows in-frame clones only, minus some. Among hundreds of thousands of clones listed, roughly an eighth were seen once. Comment on this clone: Antigen unknown.

The CDR3 consists of 13 residues. Per germline, CDR1 SGHTA and CDR2 FQGTGA. V was shortened by 0 bases and J by 7 bases, with 7 bases between the two germline ends. General study results and limits: Shorter TCRB CDR3s, moderately but significantly so, marked every one of the four CD4+ subsets in Type 1 diabetes patients.

This receptor was identified in a man aged 25 to 40 with type 1 diabetes. The V gene is TRBV7-3, the J gene TRBJ2-1; TRBD1 might be the D (5 bases). Sequenced material: naive CD4+ T cells from blood. The CDR3 region is CASSLTPGNEQFF. The DNA for the CDR3 is TGTGCCAGCAGCTTAACGCCAGGGAATGAGCAGTTCTTC. The full variable domain, rest sourced from reference TRBV7-3 and TRBJ2-1, is GAGVSQTPSNKVTEKGKYVELRCDPISGHTALYWYRQSLGQGPEFLIYFQGTGAADDSGLPNDRFFAVRPEGSVSTLKIQRTERGDSAVYLCASSLTPGNEQFFGPGTRLTVL.